Each of the 14 T cell receptor beta chains below was sequenced from the same sample in a study of blood T cell repertoires in COVID-19. Using immunoSEQ multiplex PCR, the repertoire was profiled, and TCRdb retains in-frame clones only, with some absent. The repertoire consists of approximately 190,000 clones, with around 80% occurring once and the leading ten covering around 15%. Material: peripheral blood. All receptors derive from a man aged 30 to 45 with active or convalescent COVID-19.

The V and J genes are TRBV5-1 and TRBJ2-1; TRBD2 matches at 10 bases. Germline trimming cut 4 bases from V and 8 bases from J; bases unmatched to any gene: 12. The germline gives CDR1 SGHRS, CDR2 YFSETQ. This CDR3 region has 16 residues. CDR3 in amino acids: CASSPPGAGGRDEQFF. The CDR3 DNA sequence: TGCGCCAGCAGCCCCCCCGGAGCGGGAGGGCGCGATGAGCAGTTCTTC.

The chain couples TRBV10-3 to TRBJ2-5; 10 bases agree with TRBD1. Germline V gene sequence: CDR1 ENHRY, CDR2 SYGVKD. J gave up 4 bases and V 11 bases, and 16 bases lay outside the gene matches. This CDR3 has 16 amino acids. CDR3 nucleotide sequence: TGTGCCGCAAGTGGGGGACAGGGGAGGATCGGAGAGACCCAGTACTTC. Translation: CAASGGQGRIGETQYF.

This clone was counted a few times. V usage is TRBV2 and J usage is TRBJ1-5; 9 nucleotides line up with TRBD1. Germline assignment: CDR1 SNHLY and CDR2 FYNNEI. CDR3 length equals 15 residues. J gave up 2 bases and V 6 bases, and 5 bases lay outside the gene matches. In DNA form, the CDR3 reads TGTGCCAGCAGGGGGGACAGGGTCGGCAATCAGCCCCAGCATTTT. It yields the protein CASRGDRVGNQPQHF.

The chain joins TRBV18 to TRBJ1-4; a possible D gene is TRBD1 (5 bases). There are 13 residues in the CDR3. The germline gives CDR1 KGHSH, CDR2 LQKENI. Trimming removed 8 bases from V and 3 bases from J, with 10 bases in between. For the CDR3, the DNA is TGTGCCAGCCGCGTGGGGCCTAATGAAAAACTGTTTTTT. Translating it yields CASRVGPNEKLFF. Filled out from reference TRBV18 and TRBJ1-4, the complete variable domain reads NAGVMQNPRHLVRRRGQEARLRCSPMKGHSHVYWYRQLPEEGLKFMVYLQKENIIDESGMPKERFSAEFPKEGPSILRIQQVVRGDSAAYFCASRVGPNEKLFFGSGTQLSVL.

The chain uses TRBV7-9 and TRBJ1-1, with a weak D call TRBD1 (5 bases). Looked up from germline, CDR1 is SEHNR and CDR2 is FQNEAQ (reference sequence). Trimming removed 1 base from V and 3 bases from J, with 12 bases in between. The CDR3 contains 15 residues. CDR3 nucleotides: TGTGCCAGCAGCTTAGATTCAGGGCAGTACACTGAAGCTTTCTTT. Amino acids: CASSLDSGQYTEAFF.

The chain carries TRBV7-6 and TRBJ1-6; D not certain. The germline gives CDR1 SGHVS, CDR2 FNYEAQ. The CDR3 covers 15 residues. With 0 bases removed from V and 7 bases from J, the gap between germline ends came to 10 bases. CDR3 residues: CASSLARAANSPLHF. The CDR3 nucleotides are TGTGCCAGCAGCTTAGCGAGGGCAGCCAATTCACCCCTCCACTTT.

The chain combines TRBV14 with TRBJ1-3; D is unresolved. CDR3 size: 11 residues. V shed 8 bases and J shed 4 bases, with 6 bases lying between them. Germline CDR1 reads SGHDN; CDR2 reads FVKESK. CDR3: CASASGNTIYF. The CDR3 DNA reads as TGTGCCAGCGCGTCAGGAAACACCATATATTTT.

The chain couples TRBV6-6 to TRBJ2-1; 8 bases align to TRBD1. Germline lookup yields CDR1 MNHNY and CDR2 SVGAGI (reference sequence). J lost 1 base, V lost 5 bases, and 4 bases had no gene match. The CDR3 length is 15 residues. CDR3 protein: CASSGTGRSYNEQFF. The CDR3 coding sequence is TGTGCCAGCAGTGGGACAGGTCGGTCCTACAATGAGCAGTTCTTC.

The chain is built from TRBV28 and TRBJ2-7; TRBD1 matches 7 bases. The CDR3 consists of 14 residues. Germline V CDR1 and CDR2: MDHEN, SYDVKM. After removal of 1 base from V and 5 bases from J, the junction contained 5 bases not matched to a gene. The CDR3 DNA follows: TGTGCCAGCAGTTTATTGACAGGGCACGACGAGCAGTACTTC. This sequence encodes CASSLLTGHDEQYF.

This sequence joins TRBV29-1 and TRBJ1-1, with a weak D call TRBD1 (5 bases). Germline V gives CDR1 SQVTM, CDR2 ANQGSEA. This CDR3 has 11 amino acids. Trimming removed 4 bases at V and 8 bases at J, with 11 bases between. CDR3 nucleotides: TGCAGCGTTGTTGGGACTCAGGAAGCTTTCTTT. Translating it yields CSVVGTQEAFF.

V usage is TRBV7-9 and J usage is TRBJ1-4, with D perhaps TRBD1 (6 bases). Trimming left V 2 bases short and J 6 bases short, with 13 bases between. The CDR3 is made up of 15 amino acids. The germline CDR1 and CDR2 sequences are SEHNR and FQNEAQ (reference sequence). CDR3 bases: TGTGCCAGCAGCTTATCGACAGGCAGGGATGAAAAACTGTTTTTT. Translation: CASSLSTGRDEKLFF.

The chain couples TRBV6-5 to TRBJ1-5, with D uncertain. CDR1 is MNHEY and CDR2 is SVGAGI in the germline V gene. V was pared by 3 bases and J by 0 bases, with 12 bases between. The CDR3 is 16 amino acids. The CDR3 is CASSYAAADSNQPQHF. CDR3 bases: TGTGCCAGCAGTTATGCGGCAGCCGATAGCAATCAGCCCCAGCATTTT.

This chain uses TRBV5-1 with TRBJ2-6; D unresolved. Germline V gene sequence: CDR1 SGHRS, CDR2 YFSETQ. V was pared by 4 bases and J by 1 base, with 9 bases between. This CDR3 is built from 15 residues. The CDR3 region is CASSPGVSGANVLTF. The CDR3 DNA reads as TGCGCCAGCAGCCCCGGTGTTTCTGGGGCCAACGTCCTGACTTTC.

In this sample, this clone turned up once. The V and J genes are TRBV5-1 and TRBJ2-7; D unresolved. The germline gives CDR1 SGHRS, CDR2 YFSETQ. CDR3 length equals 15 residues. Trimming stripped 2 bases from V and 0 bases from J, with 12 bases between. CDR3: CASSFGSPGSYEQYF. CDR3 nucleotides: TGCGCCAGCAGCTTCGGCAGTCCAGGCTCCTACGAGCAGTACTTC. Full variable domain (remainder filled in from reference TRBV5-1 and TRBJ2-7): KAGVTQTPRYLIKTRGQQVTLSCSPISGHRSVSWYQQTPGQGLQFLFEYFSETQRNKGNFPGRFSGRQFSNSRSEMNVSTLELGDSALYLCASSFGSPGSYEQYFGPGTRLTVT.